These 8 T cell receptor beta chains were all obtained from the same sample, sequenced in a study of T cell responses to AZD1222 COVID-19 vaccine. The data were produced by immunoSEQ multiplex PCR, yet TCRdb's version contains in-frame clones alone and is incomplete. The sample holds under 150,000 clones, about nine tenths seen once. Sequenced here: peripheral blood, sampled on day 0 of MenACWY control vaccination. These receptors were taken from an adult in good health.

The V gene is TRBV5-1, the J gene TRBJ2-7; maybe TRBD1 (6 bases). The CDR3 is 13 residues long. CDR1 and CDR2 from the germline V gene are SGHRS and YFSETQ. Trimming removed 4 bases at V and 5 bases at J, with 13 bases between. CDR3 DNA sequence: TGCGCCAGCAGCCTTCACAGGGTCGACGAGCAGTACTTC. Protein: CASSLHRVDEQYF.

The table lists this clone with a count of one. The chain combines TRBV27 with TRBJ2-7, with D possibly being TRBD2 (5 bases). Trimming took off 4 bases at V and 0 bases at J, with 7 bases between the two ends. This CDR3 is built from 13 residues. CDR1 is MNHEY and CDR2 is SMNVEV in the germline V gene (reference sequence). The CDR3 DNA is TGTGCCAGCAGTTCGGGGAGCTCCTACGAGCAGTACTTC. This encodes CASSSGSSYEQYF.

The chain joins TRBV10-3 to TRBJ1-1; no reliable D call. This CDR3 has 12 residues. Germline V gives CDR1 ENHRY, CDR2 SYGVKD. Deletions cut 3 bases from V and 11 bases from J, with 13 bases between. In nucleotides, the CDR3 is TGTGCCATCAGTGATCTGGGTCAGCCGGCTTTCTTT. Translated: CAISDLGQPAFF.

The table lists this clone with a few counts. This chain connects TRBV12-3 or TRBV12-4 to TRBJ1-2; a possible D gene is TRBD1 (6 bases). This CDR3 is 11 amino acids long. Trimming took off 4 bases at V and 7 bases at J, with 7 bases between the two ends. The CDR3 spells CASSYRVGYTF. The CDR3 region has the DNA TGTGCCAGCAGTTACAGGGTTGGCTACACCTTC.

The chain has TRBV19 and TRBJ1-5, with D possibly matching TRBD1 (5 bases). Germline loops: CDR1 LNHDA, CDR2 SQIVND (reference sequence). V was shortened by 6 bases and J by 3 bases, with 18 bases between the two germline ends. This CDR3 has 16 amino acids. CDR3 amino acids: CASSPRDRTSNQPQHF. In nucleotides, the CDR3 is TGTGCCAGTAGCCCAAGGGACCGAACTTCCAATCAGCCCCAGCATTTT.

The chain employs TRBV28 and TRBJ2-1; 10 nucleotides align to TRBD2. This CDR3 is built from 16 residues. Trimming removed 6 bases from V and 4 bases from J; junction bases left unmatched: 9. The germline gives CDR1 MDHEN, CDR2 SYDVKM. In nucleotides, the CDR3 is TGTGCCAGCAGCCTGCTAGCGGGAGTCGGGTACAATGAGCAGTTCTTC. Its protein is CASSLLAGVGYNEQFF. Full variable domain (remainder filled in from reference TRBV28 and TRBJ2-1): DVKVTQSSRYLVKRTGEKVFLECVQDMDHENMFWYRQDPGLGLRLIYFSYDVKMKEKGDIPEGYSVSREKKERFSLILESASTNQTSMYLCASSLLAGVGYNEQFFGPGTRLTVL.

The rearrangement links TRBV7-6 to TRBJ1-3; TRBD1 is a possible D gene (5 bases). CDR1 and CDR2 from the germline V gene are SGHVS and FNYEAQ. The CDR3 sequence is 17 residues long. V lost 5 bases, J lost 3 bases, and 20 bases lay in between. The CDR3 protein is CASSLNSGEIGGNTIYF. As DNA, the CDR3 is TGTGCCAGCAGCCTTAACTCGGGGGAGATCGGTGGAAACACCATATATTTT.

J is TRBJ2-2 and V is TRBV7-9, with 7 nucleotides matching TRBD1. This CDR3 spans 14 amino acids. Germline V gene data show CDR1 as SEHNR and CDR2 as FQNEAQ (reference sequence). V gave up 4 bases and J gave up 4 bases; unmatched junction bases: 3. CDR3 residues: CASSSDRRTGELFF. CDR3 DNA sequence: TGTGCCAGCAGCTCGGACAGGCGCACCGGGGAGCTGTTTTTT.